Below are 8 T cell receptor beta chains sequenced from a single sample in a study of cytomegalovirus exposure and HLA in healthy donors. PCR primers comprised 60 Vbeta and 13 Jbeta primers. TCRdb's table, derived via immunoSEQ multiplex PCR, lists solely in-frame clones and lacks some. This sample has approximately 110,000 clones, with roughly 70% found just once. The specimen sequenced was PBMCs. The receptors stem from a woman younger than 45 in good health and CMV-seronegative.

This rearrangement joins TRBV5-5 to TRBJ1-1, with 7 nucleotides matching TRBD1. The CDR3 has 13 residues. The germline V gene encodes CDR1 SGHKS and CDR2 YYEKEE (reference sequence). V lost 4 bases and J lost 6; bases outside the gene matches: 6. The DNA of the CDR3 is TGTGCCAGCAGCGCCGGACAGGTCCCTGAAGCTTTCTTT. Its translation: CASSAGQVPEAFF.

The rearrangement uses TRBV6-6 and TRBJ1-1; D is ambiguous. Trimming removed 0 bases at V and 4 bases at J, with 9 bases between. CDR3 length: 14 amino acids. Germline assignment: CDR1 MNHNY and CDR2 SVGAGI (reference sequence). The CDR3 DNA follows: TGTGCCAGCAGTTACTCGGGTGAGGGCACTGAAGCTTTCTTT. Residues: CASSYSGEGTEAFF.

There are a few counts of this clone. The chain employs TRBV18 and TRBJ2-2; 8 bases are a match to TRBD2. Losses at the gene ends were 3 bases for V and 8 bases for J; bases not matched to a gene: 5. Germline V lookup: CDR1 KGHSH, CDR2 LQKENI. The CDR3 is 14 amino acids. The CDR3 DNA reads TGTGCCAGCTCACCCCAGCGGGAGACAGGGGAGCTGTTTTTT. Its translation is CASSPQRETGELFF.

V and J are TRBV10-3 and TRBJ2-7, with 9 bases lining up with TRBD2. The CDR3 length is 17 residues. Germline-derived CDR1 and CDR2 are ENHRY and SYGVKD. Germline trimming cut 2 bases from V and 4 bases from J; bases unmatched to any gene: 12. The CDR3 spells CAISEPTRGLAGYEQYF. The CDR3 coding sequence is TGTGCCATCAGTGAGCCTACACGGGGGCTAGCGGGGTACGAGCAGTACTTC.

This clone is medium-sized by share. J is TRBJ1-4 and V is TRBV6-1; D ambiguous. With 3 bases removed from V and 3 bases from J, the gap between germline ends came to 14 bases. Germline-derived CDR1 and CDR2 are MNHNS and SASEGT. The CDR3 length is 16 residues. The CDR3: CASSELTLSPNEKLFF. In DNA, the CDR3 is TGTGCCAGCAGTGAGCTAACCCTTAGCCCTAATGAAAAACTGTTTTTT.

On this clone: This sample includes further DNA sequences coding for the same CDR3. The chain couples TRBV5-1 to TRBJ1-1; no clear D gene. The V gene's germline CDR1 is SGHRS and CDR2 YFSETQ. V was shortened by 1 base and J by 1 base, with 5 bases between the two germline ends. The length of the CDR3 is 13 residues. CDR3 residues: CASSLRGNTEAFF. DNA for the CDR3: TGCGCCAGCAGCTTGCGGGGGAACACTGAAGCTTTCTTT.

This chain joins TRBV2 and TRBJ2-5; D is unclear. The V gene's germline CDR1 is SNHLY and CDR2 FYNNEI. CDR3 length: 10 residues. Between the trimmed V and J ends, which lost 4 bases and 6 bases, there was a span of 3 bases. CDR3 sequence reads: CASSVKTQYF. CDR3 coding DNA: TGTGCCAGCAGTGTAAAGACCCAGTACTTC.

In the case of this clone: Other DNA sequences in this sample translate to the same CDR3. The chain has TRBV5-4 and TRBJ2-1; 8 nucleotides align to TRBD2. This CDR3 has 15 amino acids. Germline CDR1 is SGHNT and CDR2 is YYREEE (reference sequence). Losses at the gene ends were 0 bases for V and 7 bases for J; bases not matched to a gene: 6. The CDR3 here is CASSLGAGVYNEQFF. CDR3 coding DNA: TGTGCCAGCAGCTTGGGAGCGGGAGTTTATAATGAGCAGTTCTTC.